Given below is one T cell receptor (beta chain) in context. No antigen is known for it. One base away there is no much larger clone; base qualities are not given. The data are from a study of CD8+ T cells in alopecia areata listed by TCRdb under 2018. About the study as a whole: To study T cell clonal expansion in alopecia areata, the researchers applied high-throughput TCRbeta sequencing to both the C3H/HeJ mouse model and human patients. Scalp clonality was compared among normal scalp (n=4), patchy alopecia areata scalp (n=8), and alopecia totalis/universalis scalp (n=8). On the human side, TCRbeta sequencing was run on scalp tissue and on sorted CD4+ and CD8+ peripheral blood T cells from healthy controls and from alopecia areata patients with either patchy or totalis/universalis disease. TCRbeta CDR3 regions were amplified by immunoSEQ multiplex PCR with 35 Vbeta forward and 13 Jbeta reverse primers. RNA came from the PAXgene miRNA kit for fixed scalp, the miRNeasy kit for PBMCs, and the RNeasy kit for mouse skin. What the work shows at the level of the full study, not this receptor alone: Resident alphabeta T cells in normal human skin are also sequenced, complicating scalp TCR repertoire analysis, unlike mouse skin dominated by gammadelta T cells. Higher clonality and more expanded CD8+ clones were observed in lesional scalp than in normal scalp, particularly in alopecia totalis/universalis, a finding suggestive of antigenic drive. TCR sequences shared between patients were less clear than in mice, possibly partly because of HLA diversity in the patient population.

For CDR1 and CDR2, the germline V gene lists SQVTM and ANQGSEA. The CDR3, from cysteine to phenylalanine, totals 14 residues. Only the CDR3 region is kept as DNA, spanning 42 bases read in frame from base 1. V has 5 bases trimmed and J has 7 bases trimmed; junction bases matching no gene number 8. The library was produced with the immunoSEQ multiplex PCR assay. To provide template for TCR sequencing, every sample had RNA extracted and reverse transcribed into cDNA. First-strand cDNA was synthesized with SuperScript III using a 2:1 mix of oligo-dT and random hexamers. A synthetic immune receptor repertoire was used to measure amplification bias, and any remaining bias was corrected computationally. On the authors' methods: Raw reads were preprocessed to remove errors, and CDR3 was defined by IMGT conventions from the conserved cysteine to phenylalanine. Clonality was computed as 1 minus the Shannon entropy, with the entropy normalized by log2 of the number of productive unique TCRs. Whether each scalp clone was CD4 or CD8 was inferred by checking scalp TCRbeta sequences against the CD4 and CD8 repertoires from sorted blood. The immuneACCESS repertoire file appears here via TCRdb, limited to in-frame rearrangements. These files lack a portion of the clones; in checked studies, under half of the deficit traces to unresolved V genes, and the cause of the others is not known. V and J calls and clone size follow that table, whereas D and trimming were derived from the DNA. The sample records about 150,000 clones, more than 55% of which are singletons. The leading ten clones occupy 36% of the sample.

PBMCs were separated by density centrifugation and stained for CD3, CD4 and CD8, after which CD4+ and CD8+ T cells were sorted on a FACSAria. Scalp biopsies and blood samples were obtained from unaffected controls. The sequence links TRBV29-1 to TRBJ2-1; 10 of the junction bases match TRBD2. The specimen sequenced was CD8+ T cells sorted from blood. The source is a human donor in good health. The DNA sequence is TGCAGCGTTTATCCTAGCGGGAGTACAAATGAGCAGTTCTTC. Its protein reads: CSVYPSGSTNEQFF.